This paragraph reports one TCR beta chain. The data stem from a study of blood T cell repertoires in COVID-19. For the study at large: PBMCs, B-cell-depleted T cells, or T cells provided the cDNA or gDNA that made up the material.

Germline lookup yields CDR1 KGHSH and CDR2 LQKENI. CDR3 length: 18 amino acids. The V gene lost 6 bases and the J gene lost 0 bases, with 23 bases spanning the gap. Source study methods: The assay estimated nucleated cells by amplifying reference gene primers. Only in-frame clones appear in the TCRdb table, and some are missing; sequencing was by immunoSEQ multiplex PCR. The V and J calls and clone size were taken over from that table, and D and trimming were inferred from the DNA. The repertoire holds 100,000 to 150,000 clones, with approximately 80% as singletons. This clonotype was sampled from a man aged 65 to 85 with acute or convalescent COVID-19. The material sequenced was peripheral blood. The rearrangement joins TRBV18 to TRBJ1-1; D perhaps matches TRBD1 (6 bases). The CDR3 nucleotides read TGTGCCAGCTCCCGTTCGGGGGGCCCACGATTACTGAACACTGAAGCTTTCTTT. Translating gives CASSRSGGPRLLNTEAFF.